A selection of T cell receptor beta chains follows, all from one sample in a study of post-analysis software for immune sequencing data. TCRdb reprocessed the PCR reads via MiXCR and lists one record per CDR3 protein. The data show about 500,000 distinct CDR3 sequences, less than 45% seen once. Source material: blood. The receptors here all came from a girl between 5 and 17 years old with multiple sclerosis. CDR3s include the opening cysteine and the closing phenylalanine or tryptophan. Each record gives: J gene, D gene, clone size, V gene, CDR3 protein, CDR3 DNA. D genes are given only for firm matches. Rows give clone size only sometimes, using once, few, many, or a class for an expanded clone.

TRBJ2-7 - - TRBV6-2/TRBV6-3 CASSKPLQRYEQYF TGTGCCAGCAGTAAGCCCCTCCAGAGATACGAGCAGTACTTC
TRBJ2-5 - few TRBV18 CASSEQGSQETQYF TGTGCCAGCTCGGAGCAAGGAAGTCAAGAGACCCAGTACTTC
TRBJ2-1 - - TRBV6-4 CASSEGTAYNEQFF TGTGCCAGCAGTGAAGGAACCGCCTACAATGAGCAGTTCTTC
TRBJ2-3 TRBD2 - TRBV5-1 CASSSGLAGTTDAQYF TGCGCCAGCAGCTCCGGACTAGCGGGGACAACAGATGCGCAGTATTTT
TRBJ2-7 - - TRBV20-1 CSARVPGGDEQYF TGCAGTGCTAGAGTCCCGGGGGGCGATGAGCAGTACTTC
TRBJ2-3 - - TRBV29-1 CSVVGGQSTDTQYF TGCAGCGTTGTGGGCGGACAAAGCACAGATACGCAGTATTTT
TRBJ2-1 - many TRBV10-3 CAISDTDRDWHEQFF TGTGCCATCAGTGATACCGACAGGGACTGGCATGAGCAGTTCTTC
TRBJ2-5 TRBD1 few TRBV27 CASSLVPGGGETQYF TGTGCCAGCAGTTTAGTACCAGGGGGTGGGGAGACCCAGTACTTC
TRBJ2-7 TRBD2 - TRBV4-2 CASSQQTSGSSEQYF TGTGCCAGCAGCCAACAAACTAGCGGGAGTTCCGAGCAGTACTTC
TRBJ1-2 - few TRBV6-6 CASSYSVGANYGYTF TGTGCCAGCAGTTACTCGGTCGGGGCTAACTATGGCTACACCTTC
TRBJ2-1 - - TRBV7-2 CASSSSGGNEQFF TGTGCCAGCAGCTCCTCAGGTGGCAATGAGCAGTTCTTC
TRBJ2-7 TRBD1 - TRBV28 CASYTGTGGYEQYF TGTGCCAGCTACACCGGGACAGGGGGTTACGAGCAGTACTTC
TRBJ2-1 TRBD1 - TRBV29-1 CSVGTGGLYNEQFF TGCAGCGTTGGGACAGGGGGCCTCTACAATGAGCAGTTCTTC
TRBJ2-1 TRBD2 - TRBV6-5 CASSYLLADGDNEQFF TGTGCCAGCAGTTACCTCCTAGCGGATGGGGACAATGAGCAGTTCTTC
TRBJ2-2 TRBD2 few TRBV20-1 CSAQPSGMYGELFF TGCAGTGCTCAGCCTAGCGGGATGTACGGGGAGCTGTTTTTT
TRBJ2-5 TRBD2 few TRBV24-1 CATGTSGIQETQYF TGTGCCACCGGGACTAGCGGGATCCAAGAGACCCAGTACTTC
TRBJ2-5 - - TRBV5-1 CASSFLTRGQETQYF TGCGCCAGCAGCTTCCTGACTAGAGGCCAAGAGACCCAGTACTTC
TRBJ2-6 - few TRBV27 CASSLRGSGQITSGANVLTF TGTGCCAGCAGTTTAAGGGGTTCGGGACAAATTACCTCTGGGGCCAACGTCCTGACTTTC
TRBJ2-5 TRBD2 - TRBV5-5 CASSPGLARETQYF TGTGCCAGCAGCCCGGGACTAGCGAGAGAGACCCAGTACTTC
TRBJ2-3 TRBD1 - TRBV7-9 CASSSWWLTGSADTPYF TGTGCCAGCAGCTCATGGTGGTTGACAGGGAGTGCAGATACGCCGTATTTT
TRBJ2-5 TRBD2 - TRBV7-2 CASSLKSFRGGSLSNEQYF TGTGCCAGCAGCTTAAAATCCTTCCGCGGCGGGAGTTTATCGAATGAGCAGTACTTC
TRBJ1-2 - - TRBV7-3 CASSPQTGSYGYTF TGTGCCAGCAGCCCCCAGACGGGAAGCTATGGCTACACCTTC
TRBJ2-7 - - TRBV12-3/TRBV12-4 CASSFVRERGEQYF TGTGCCAGCAGTTTCGTAAGGGAAAGGGGCGAGCAGTACTTC
TRBJ2-7 - few TRBV27 CASSFVVGGPNEQYF TGTGCCAGCAGTTTTGTTGTCGGAGGGCCCAACGAGCAGTACTTC
TRBJ2-1 TRBD2 few TRBV25-1 CASSEASGRANEQFF TGTGCCAGCAGTGAGGCTAGCGGGAGGGCCAATGAGCAGTTCTTC
TRBJ2-7 TRBD2 - TRBV4-1 CASSQGTGGPYEQYF TGCGCCAGCAGCCAGGGGACGGGAGGGCCTTACGAGCAGTACTTC
TRBJ2-3 TRBD2 - TRBV28 CASSPRLAGPMGTDTQYF TGTGCCAGCAGTCCTCGACTAGCGGGCCCAATGGGAACAGATACGCAGTATTTT
TRBJ1-2 TRBD1 - TRBV20-1 CSARENRGFYGYTF TGCAGTGCTAGAGAAAACAGGGGATTCTATGGCTACACCTTC
TRBJ1-2 - few TRBV4-1 CASSQSGYYGYTF TGCGCCAGCAGCCAGTCCGGATACTATGGCTACACCTTC
TRBJ2-1 - - TRBV7-6 CASSLRGDYNERFF TGTGCCAGCAGCTTACGCGGAGACTACAATGAGCGGTTCTTC
TRBJ2-1 - many TRBV7-9 CASSLRDQEFF TGTGCCAGCAGCTTACGGGACCAGGAGTTCTTC
TRBJ2-7 TRBD1 few TRBV20-1 CSARVRDRVYEQYF TGCAGTGCTCGGGTCCGGGACAGGGTATACGAGCAGTACTTC
TRBJ1-1 - few TRBV15 CATSTLSRGMTEAFF TGTGCCACCAGCACCCTTTCGAGGGGAATGACTGAAGCTTTCTTT
TRBJ1-1 - - TRBV2 CASSLGTTNTEAFF TGTGCCAGCAGTTTAGGCACTACGAACACTGAAGCTTTCTTT
TRBJ2-1 TRBD2 - TRBV18 CASSSPSLAGGRNEQFF TGTGCCAGCTCATCGCCTTCTCTAGCGGGAGGTCGCAATGAGCAGTTCTTC
TRBJ2-7 - - TRBV6-1 CASSEARGDDEQYF TGTGCCAGCAGTGAAGCGCGAGGGGATGACGAGCAGTACTTC
TRBJ2-2 - once TRBV5-5 CASSLGRQYTGELFF TGTGCCAGCAGCTTGGGGAGACAGTACACCGGGGAGCTGTTTTTT
TRBJ2-1 TRBD2 - TRBV3-1 CASSRLAGDEQFF TGTGCCAGCAGCCGACTAGCGGGGGATGAGCAGTTCTTC
TRBJ2-2 - - TRBV4-3 CASSQDRHPGELFF TGCGCCAGCAGCCAAGATAGACACCCCGGGGAGCTGTTTTTT
TRBJ2-3 - - TRBV19 CASSIVRGGTDTQYF TGTGCCAGTAGTATAGTGAGGGGGGGCACAGATACGCAGTATTTT
TRBJ2-7 - - TRBV20-1 CSARDRERAIYEQYF TGCAGTGCTAGAGATCGCGAGCGGGCCATCTACGAGCAGTACTTC
TRBJ1-2 - - TRBV5-1 CASSKDTYYGYTF TGCGCCAGCAGCAAAGACACATACTATGGCTACACCTTC
TRBJ2-6 TRBD1 - TRBV27 CASSLFDRGVSGANVLTF TGTGCCAGCAGTTTGTTCGACAGGGGAGTCTCTGGGGCCAACGTCCTGACTTTC
TRBJ2-1 - few TRBV7-2 CASSQELVYNEQFF TGTGCCAGCAGCCAGGAGCTGGTCTACAATGAGCAGTTCTTC
TRBJ2-1 - - TRBV7-2 CASSPGGDAYNEQFF TGTGCCAGCAGTCCGGGTGGGGACGCCTACAATGAGCAGTTCTTC
TRBJ2-7 - - TRBV4-2 CASSQSIPTGRTYEQYF TGTGCCAGCAGCCAATCCATTCCGACAGGGAGGACCTACGAGCAGTACTTC
TRBJ2-7 TRBD2 few TRBV2 CASTELAGDGYEQYF TGTGCCAGCACCGAGCTAGCGGGAGACGGCTACGAGCAGTACTTC
TRBJ2-1 - - TRBV25-1 CASSGLANYDEQFF TGTGCCAGCAGTGGACTGGCGAACTACGATGAGCAGTTCTTC
TRBJ1-5 - - TRBV28 CASSLFSGPGNQPQHF TGTGCCAGCAGTTTGTTTTCGGGGCCCGGCAATCAGCCCCAGCATTTT
TRBJ2-2 - - TRBV7-9 CASSSGSPGELFF TGTGCCAGCAGCTCCGGGTCGCCCGGGGAGCTGTTTTTT